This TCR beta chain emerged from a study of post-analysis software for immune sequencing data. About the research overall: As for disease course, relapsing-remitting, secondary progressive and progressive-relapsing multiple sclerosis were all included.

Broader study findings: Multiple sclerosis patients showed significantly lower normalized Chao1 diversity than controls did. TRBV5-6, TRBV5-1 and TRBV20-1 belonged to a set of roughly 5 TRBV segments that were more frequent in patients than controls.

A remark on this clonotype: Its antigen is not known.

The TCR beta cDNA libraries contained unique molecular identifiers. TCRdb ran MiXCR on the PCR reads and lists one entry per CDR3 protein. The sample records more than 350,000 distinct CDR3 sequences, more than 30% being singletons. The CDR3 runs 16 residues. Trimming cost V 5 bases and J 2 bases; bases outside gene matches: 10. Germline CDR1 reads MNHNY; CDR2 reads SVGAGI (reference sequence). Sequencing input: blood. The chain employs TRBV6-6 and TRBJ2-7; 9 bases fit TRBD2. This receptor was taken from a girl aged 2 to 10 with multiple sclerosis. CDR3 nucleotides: TGTGCCAGCAGTGATTCACTAGCGGGCCGTCCCTACGAGCAGTACTTC. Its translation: CASSDSLAGRPYEQYF.